The 3 T cell receptor beta chains below all came from one sample that was sequenced in a study of cytomegalovirus exposure and HLA in healthy donors. The PCR contained 60 Vbeta and 13 Jbeta primers. Some clones are missing from TCRdb's copy, which holds only in-frame ones; the method was immunoSEQ multiplex PCR. The sample has 200,000 to 300,000 clones; 80% to 85% are singletons. The sequenced material came from PBMCs. These TCRs come from a woman aged 60 to 75 in good health and CMV-seropositive.

The chain links TRBV7-3 to TRBJ2-1; TRBD2 agrees at 9 bases. Germline values: CDR1 SGHTA, CDR2 FQGTGA. Trimming removed 4 bases from V and 9 bases from J; junction bases left unmatched: 4. CDR3 length equals 13 residues. CDR3 nucleotide sequence: TGTGCCAGCAGCTCGACTAGCGGATTTGAGCAGTTCTTC. Its protein is CASSSTSGFEQFF.

This clone was counted a few times. This rearrangement joins TRBV6-1 to TRBJ2-5; unclear D gene. Trimming took off 7 bases at V and 5 bases at J, with 14 bases between the two ends. This CDR3 region has 13 residues. Germline V lookup: CDR1 MNHNS, CDR2 SASEGT. CDR3 sequence reads: CASTPGGLETQYF. The DNA of the CDR3 is TGTGCCAGCACCCCCGGTGGGCTTGAGACCCAGTACTTC.

V usage is TRBV7-9 and J usage is TRBJ2-2, with 7 positions matching TRBD1. This CDR3 region has 15 residues. Germline V gene lookup returns CDR1 SEHNR and CDR2 FQNEAQ (reference sequence). J was trimmed by 0 bases and V by 6 bases; bases with no gene match: 4. The DNA of the CDR3 is TGTGCCAGCAGACTAGGGACAGCGAACACCGGGGAGCTGTTTTTT. Translated: CASRLGTANTGELFF.